This T cell receptor (beta chain) was sequenced during a study of molecular identifiers for immune sequencing clone quantification (dated by TCRdb to the late 2010s). With regard to the full study: For a replicate experiment, the RNA from either approximately 20,000 or 100,000 naive CD8 T cells was divided into five aliquots, and four of those aliquots went on to sequencing. This methods study benchmarked molecular-identifier clustering-based TCR repertoire sequencing (MIDCIRS) and TCR RNA copy counting, using CD8 T cells to do so. Beyond this particular receptor, the publication reports: Clones above 20 RNA copies held over 97% of molecules in CMV-specific effector cells but under 1% in naive cells. Spiked-in Jurkat TCR RNA equal to a single cell's worth was reported to be detectable even within 1,100,000 naive CD8 T cells. The naive libraries included spiked-in Jurkat TCR RNA (around 9 copies' worth), and this RNA is not part of the donor repertoire. Modeling gave around 2.7 recovered TCR RNA copies per cell versus 8 to 10 by digital PCR, implying roughly 30% capture efficiency. Highly expanded clone sizes could be underestimated if identical TCR molecules share a barcode. When barcode sub-clustering was not used, chimeric consensus sequences inflated TCR diversity, with chimeras reaching as high as 47%.

The library was built by means of PCR. Reads for this sample came from an Illumina HiSeq 4000. Bulk TCR libraries were prepared as previously described, using TCR primers listed in Table S5. Purification of total RNA was performed with the Qiagen AllPrep DNA/RNA kit. Before analysis, reads from multiple sequencing runs of the same library were pooled. For the original study's pipeline: Reads were retained only if their TCR constant sequence matched exactly, and those retained reads were trimmed to 150 nt and grouped according to their 12-nt molecular barcodes. Reads in each barcode group were sub-clustered using a 15% Levenshtein threshold, and a quality-weighted consensus sequence was built for each RNA molecule. Non-functional sequences were filtered out, along with any lower-count sequence sitting one edit away from another sequence. Barcode sub-clusters with fewer than 20% of the maximum read count were removed, based on fitting two negative binomial distributions. TCRdb handled the public reads itself, with Q25 trimming in fastp and clone calling in MiXCR, and kept productive beta chains. Each CDR3 protein appears once, grouped with its most common genes and DNA. The V and J calls and clone size are TCRdb's, not the authors'. The sample data list more than 300,000 distinct CDR3 sequences, and over 20% of these were observed just once. The ten largest clonotypes hold roughly 0.8% of the sample.

Libraries of naive CD8 T cells were built from around 18,000 to 910,000 sorted cells, with 10%, 30% or 50% of the purified RNA used. Naive CD8 T cells, defined as CD8+CD4-CCR7+CD45RA+, were FACS-sorted into RLT Plus buffer on a BD FACSAria II. To test detection sensitivity, Jurkat RNA equivalent to more than 9 TCR copies was spiked into samples of roughly 18,000-1,000,000 naive CD8 T cells. Enrichment of CD8 T cells was done with RosetteSep CD8+ T Cell Enrichment Cocktail plus Ficoll-Paque, and ACK red cell lysis came afterward. This clonotype came up many times. The antigen it recognizes is unknown. Base qualities were left out, and no much larger clone turns up one base away. V sheds 6 bases and J sheds 2 bases, leaving 7 bases between their ends. From the cysteine up to the phenylalanine, the CDR3 has a length of 12 residues. Kept here is only the CDR3 DNA, which spans 36 bases and is read in frame from base 1. CDR1 SEHNR and CDR2 FQNEAQ are derived from the germline V gene (reference sequence).

The receptor's source is a human donor in good health. Some libraries in this study had Jurkat cell RNA spiked in. The chain employs TRBV7-9 and TRBJ2-5; the D gene lacks a confident call. Sequences were obtained from naive CD8+ T cells from blood, with Jurkat cell RNA spiked in. What this sample's cell subset or site label stands for: FACS-sorted CD8+CD4-CCR7+CD45RA+ naive T cells. The DNA sequence is given as TGTGCCAGCAGACAGCCGCAAGAGACCCAGTACTTC. Translated, this gives CASRQPQETQYF.